These 32 T cell receptor beta chains came from one sample sequenced in a study of T cells after yellow fever vaccination. TCRdb analysed the 5' RACE reads with MiXCR anew, one entry per CDR3 protein. This table holds some 240,000 distinct CDR3 sequences, approximately 3.2% found once. The source was CD4+ T cells sorted from PBMCs, collected 10 days after the yellow fever booster vaccination. The receptors come from a man aged 18 to 30 who received the YFV17D yellow fever vaccine.

This clonotype was detected a few times. The CDR3 sequence is CASSLASRGKRETQYF. The CDR3 DNA reads as TGCGCCAGCAGCTTGGCCAGTCGCGGCAAGCGGGAGACCCAGTACTTC. This rearrangement joins TRBV5-1 to TRBJ2-5, with D possibly TRBD2 on 5 matching bases. Germline CDR1 reads SGHRS; CDR2 reads YFSETQ. This CDR3 has 16 residues. V lost 0 bases, J lost 5 bases, and 17 bases lay in between.

In its sample, this clonotype was seen many times. The rearrangement links TRBV18 to TRBJ1-1; no reliable D call. CDR3 size: 15 residues. The V end lost 3 bases, the J end lost 1 base, and 12 bases lay between the germline ends. The V gene's germline CDR1 is KGHSH and CDR2 LQKENI. The CDR3 nucleotides are TGTGCCAGCTCACCTCAGGACCGTCAGAACACTGAAGCTTTCTTT. The encoded protein is CASSPQDRQNTEAFF.

This clonotype was recorded many times. The genes are TRBV7-9 and TRBJ2-7, with D perhaps TRBD1 or TRBD2 (5 bases each). The V end lost 1 base, the J end lost 2 bases, and 12 bases lay between the germline ends. Germline CDR1 reads SEHNR; CDR2 reads FQNEAQ (reference sequence). The CDR3 has 15 residues. The CDR3 DNA reads as TGTGCCAGCAGCTTAGGGGGCGGGCAGACCTACGAGCAGTACTTC. This gives the protein CASSLGGGQTYEQYF.

This clonotype showed up just a few times. The J gene is TRBJ2-1, the V gene TRBV11-2; 10 bases match TRBD2. Germline V gene lookup returns CDR1 SGHAT and CDR2 FQNNGV. The CDR3 runs 18 residues. V lost 5 bases, J lost 5 bases, and 15 bases stayed unmatched. The CDR3 spells CASSPPGERGGLDNEQFF. The CDR3 DNA sequence: TGTGCCAGCAGCCCACCCGGGGAGCGGGGGGGCCTGGACAATGAGCAGTTCTTC.

This clonotype was picked up many times. The chain employs TRBV20-1 and TRBJ2-1; TRBD2 matches 7 bases. This CDR3 region has 15 residues. The V and J ends lost 6 bases and 2 bases, in that order; junction bases with no gene match: 10. The V gene's germline CDR1 is DFQATT and CDR2 SNEGSKA (reference sequence). DNA for the CDR3: TGCAGTGCCGGACCCCGGGCGGGGGCCTACAATGAGCAGTTCTTC. As protein: CSAGPRAGAYNEQFF.

In its sample, this clonotype was seen many times. The V gene is TRBV7-9, the J gene TRBJ2-5, with D unclear. Trimming cost V 3 bases and J 0 bases, with 8 bases left between them. The CDR3 loop spans 14 amino acids. Germline V gene lookup returns CDR1 SEHNR and CDR2 FQNEAQ (reference sequence). The CDR3 is CASSLGQDQETQYF. The CDR3 DNA reads as TGTGCCAGCAGCTTGGGCCAGGACCAAGAGACCCAGTACTTC. Based on the CDR3 plus reference TRBV7-9 and TRBJ2-5, the full variable domain is DTGVSQNPRHKITKRGQNVTFRCDPISEHNRLYWYRQTLGQGPEFLTYFQNEAQLEKSRLLSDRFSAERPKGSFSTLEIQRTEQGDSAMYLCASSLGQDQETQYFGPGTRLLVL.

In its sample, this clonotype was seen many times. The V call is TRBV12-3 or TRBV12-4, the J call TRBJ2-2; D is possibly TRBD1 or TRBD2 (7 bases each). The CDR3 length is 15 residues. V was clipped by 8 bases and J by 5 bases, with 18 bases between them. This CDR3 is CASSPGQGGTGELFF. The CDR3 coding sequence is TGTGCCAGCTCGCCGGGGCAGGGGGGGACCGGGGAGCTGTTTTTT.

This clonotype was observed a handful of times. The V and J genes are TRBV20-1 and TRBJ2-2; possibly TRBD1 for D (6 bases). The V and J ends lost 5 bases and 7 bases respectively, with 11 bases between them. The V gene's germline CDR1 is DFQATT and CDR2 SNEGSKA (reference sequence). The CDR3 totals 12 residues. CDR3 sequence: CSASRGDGELFF. Written as DNA, the CDR3 is TGCAGTGCTTCCAGGGGAGACGGGGAGCTGTTTTTT.

This clonotype was detected many times. The rearrangement joins TRBV12-3 or TRBV12-4 to TRBJ1-1; no clear D gene. This CDR3 contains 11 residues. V was cut by 1 base and J by 6 bases, with 3 bases left in between. In DNA form, the CDR3 reads TGTGCCAGCAGTTTAGTGCCTGAAGCTTTCTTT. This codes for CASSLVPEAFF.

This clonotype was picked up a small number of times. The CDR3 DNA is TGTGCCAGCTCACCCCGAACACCTCCAACTAATGAAAAACTGTTTTTT. Its translation: CASSPRTPPTNEKLFF. The chain is built from TRBV18 and TRBJ1-4; D remains ambiguous. Germline CDR1 KGHSH, CDR2 LQKENI. CDR3 length: 16 amino acids. Trimming removed 3 bases at V and 0 bases at J, with 11 bases between.

This clonotype has a count of ten or more. This chain connects TRBV5-5 to TRBJ1-2, with TRBD1 matching over 9 bases. CDR1 is SGHKS, CDR2 YYEKEE, per germline (reference sequence). This CDR3 spans 15 amino acids. V gave up 6 bases and J gave up 0 bases; unmatched junction bases: 6. The CDR3 sequence: CASTQQGAANYGYTF. The CDR3 nucleotides read TGTGCCAGCACCCAACAGGGGGCAGCTAACTATGGCTACACCTTC.

This clonotype has more than one count but fewer than ten. The rearrangement joins TRBV5-1 to TRBJ2-5; 7 nucleotides match TRBD1. CDR1 is SGHRS, CDR2 YFSETQ, per germline. Losses at the gene ends were 5 bases for V and 3 bases for J; bases not matched to a gene: 7. The CDR3 totals 14 residues. The CDR3 sequence: CASRLSTGEETQYF. In nucleotides, the CDR3 is TGCGCCAGCAGATTGAGCACAGGGGAAGAGACCCAGTACTTC. Full variable domain (rest looked up from reference TRBV5-1 and TRBJ2-5): KAGVTQTPRYLIKTRGQQVTLSCSPISGHRSVSWYQQTPGQGLQFLFEYFSETQRNKGNFPGRFSGRQFSNSRSEMNVSTLELGDSALYLCASRLSTGEETQYFGPGTRLLVL.

V is TRBV5-4 and J is TRBJ1-1; tentatively, D is TRBD1 (6 bases). V was clipped by 2 bases and J by 1 base, with 12 bases between them. CDR3 size: 15 residues. Germline values: CDR1 SGHNT, CDR2 YYREEE (reference sequence). This CDR3 reads CASSFPGGGNTEAFF. CDR3 bases: TGTGCCAGCAGCTTCCCGGGGGGCGGGAACACTGAAGCTTTCTTT.

Here the CDR3 reads CASSLLAGGADTQYF. CDR3 sequence (DNA): TGTGCCAGCAGCCTACTAGCGGGGGGGGCAGATACGCAGTATTTT. The J gene is TRBJ2-3, the V gene TRBV7-2, with TRBD2 matching over 13 bases. Looked up from germline, CDR1 is SGHTA and CDR2 is FQGNSA. V dropped 5 bases and J dropped 4; count of bases not matched to a gene: 3. This CDR3 is 15 amino acids long.

V is TRBV20-1 and J is TRBJ1-1; D might be TRBD1 (5 bases). From germline, CDR1 is DFQATT and CDR2 SNEGSKA (reference sequence). The CDR3 has 15 residues. Trimming shortened V by 2 bases and J by 1 base, and 14 bases separated the two germline ends. In nucleotides, the CDR3 is TGCAGTGCTAGATCCGGGACCACCGAGAACACTGAAGCTTTCTTT. Residues: CSARSGTTENTEAFF.

Ten or more counts support this clonotype. V gene TRBV7-8 combines with J gene TRBJ2-6; D is uncertain. Trimming took off 2 bases at V and 4 bases at J, with 15 bases between the two ends. Germline V gene data show CDR1 as SGHVS and CDR2 as FQNEAQ. The CDR3 length is 17 residues. CDR3 DNA sequence: TGTGCCAGCAGCTTATCTAGTAGGTCGGCGGGGGCCAACGTCCTGACTTTC. Translating it yields CASSLSSRSAGANVLTF.

This clonotype has just a few counts. The chain uses TRBV5-6 and TRBJ2-1; D tentatively fits TRBD1 or TRBD2 (5 bases each). The V end was cut by 5 bases, the J end by 0 bases, with 15 bases between. Per germline, CDR1 SGHDT and CDR2 YYEEEE. This CDR3 is 16 amino acids long. This chain's CDR3 is CASRMGVTSSYNEQFF. The CDR3 coding sequence is TGTGCCAGCAGGATGGGGGTTACGAGCTCCTACAATGAGCAGTTCTTC.

This sequence joins TRBV20-1 and TRBJ2-7; D is possibly TRBD1 or TRBD2 (5 bases each). Per germline, CDR1 DFQATT and CDR2 SNEGSKA (reference sequence). The length of the CDR3 is 16 residues. V shed 1 base and J shed 5 bases, with 21 bases lying between them. CDR3 residues: CSARVGTGTSLHEQYF. In DNA form, the CDR3 reads TGCAGTGCTAGAGTAGGGACCGGGACCTCCCTCCACGAGCAGTACTTC.

As for this clonotype: The junction does not match germline at one end; this may be a read error. This rearrangement joins TRBV19 to TRBJ2-3; tentatively, D is TRBD1 (5 bases). The germline CDR1 and CDR2 sequences are LNHDA and SQIVND (reference sequence). This CDR3 has 11 residues. The CDR3 DNA sequence: TGTGCCAGTAGTATAGGGGGCCCGCATTATTTT. It yields the protein CASSIGGPHYF. Complete variable domain (other parts from reference TRBV19 and TRBJ2-3): DGGITQSPKYLFRKEGQNVTLSCEQNLNHDAMYWYRQDPGQGLRLIYYSQIVNDFQKGDIAEGYSVSREKKESFPLTVTSAQKNPTAFYLCASSIGGPHYFGPGTRLTVL.

This clonotype was seen more than once but under ten times. The chain is built from TRBV5-4 and TRBJ2-3; 9 bases map to TRBD2. The CDR3 is made up of 16 amino acids. Germline assignment: CDR1 SGHNT and CDR2 YYREEE (reference sequence). The V segment lost 0 bases and the J segment 0 bases; nucleotides outside the gene matches: 2. In nucleotides, the CDR3 is TGTGCCAGCAGCTTGGAAAGCGGGGGGAGCACAGATACGCAGTATTTT. Amino acid sequence: CASSLESGGSTDTQYF.

This clonotype was seen ten or more times. The gene calls are TRBV7-8 and TRBJ1-2; D perhaps matches TRBD1 (5 bases). The length of the CDR3 is 15 residues. With 5 bases removed from V and 0 bases from J, the gap between germline ends came to 13 bases. Germline assignment: CDR1 SGHVS and CDR2 FQNEAQ. The CDR3 reads CASSGGPVTNYGYTF. The CDR3 nucleotides are TGTGCCAGCAGCGGGGGACCAGTGACTAACTATGGCTACACCTTC.

This clonotype appeared many times. In nucleotides, the CDR3 is TGCGCCAGCAGCCAAGCTAACTATGGCTACACCTTC. Translated, it gives CASSQANYGYTF. J is TRBJ1-2 and V is TRBV4-1; D unresolved. Germline V CDR1 and CDR2: MGHRA, YSYEKL. V was clipped by 1 base and J by 0 bases, with 0 bases between them. This CDR3 contains 12 residues.

This clonotype was seen only a few times. The gene calls are TRBV7-9 and TRBJ2-5; 9 bases map to TRBD2. Germline lookup yields CDR1 SEHNR and CDR2 FQNEAQ (reference sequence). The CDR3 totals 14 residues. The ends lost 11 bases at V and 4 bases at J; junction bases unmatched: 11. This CDR3 is CAEERGESGETQYF. CDR3 nucleotide sequence: TGTGCCGAGGAGCGGGGGGAGTCGGGAGAGACCCAGTACTTC. The complete variable domain, with remaining parts taken from reference TRBV7-9 and TRBJ2-5, reads DTGVSQNPRHKITKRGQNVTFRCDPISEHNRLYWYRQTLGQGPEFLTYFQNEAQLEKSRLLSDRFSAERPKGSFSTLEIQRTEQGDSAMYLCAEERGESGETQYFGPGTRLLVL.

This clonotype has at least ten counts. The chain is built from TRBV20-1 and TRBJ1-2, with 8 nucleotides matching TRBD1. CDR1 DFQATT and CDR2 SNEGSKA come from the germline V gene (reference sequence). The CDR3 sequence is 13 residues long. The ends lost 4 bases at V and 6 bases at J; junction bases unmatched: 7. CDR3 coding DNA: TGCAGTGCTACGTTAGAGACAGGGGATGGCTACACCTTC. It translates to CSATLETGDGYTF.

The chain couples TRBV9 to TRBJ2-5; D gene unclear. V was shortened by 4 bases and J by 2 bases, with 18 bases between the two germline ends. The length of the CDR3 is 16 residues. Germline assignment: CDR1 SGDLS and CDR2 YYNGEE. CDR3 residues: CASSPRGDPDQETQYF. In nucleotides, the CDR3 is TGTGCCAGCAGCCCCCGAGGCGACCCAGATCAAGAGACCCAGTACTTC.

With regard to this clonotype: A single base separates this from a much larger clone, so it may be a read error. This chain uses TRBV3-1 with TRBJ2-5; D not certain. The CDR3 spans 12 residues. Trimming left V 4 bases short and J 3 bases short, with 6 bases between. Germline CDR1 is LGHDT and CDR2 is YNNKEL (reference sequence). CDR3 sequence: CASSLQKETQYF. Written as DNA, the CDR3 is TGTGCCAGCAGCCTCCAAAAAGAGACCCAGTACTTC.

This clonotype has at least ten counts. The CDR3 protein is CASSPPGTGELFF. The CDR3 DNA follows: TGTGCCAGCTCACCACCCGGGACCGGGGAGCTGTTTTTT. The V gene is TRBV18, the J gene TRBJ2-2; D not resolved. V lost 0 bases to trimming and J lost 5 bases, with 4 bases between them. This CDR3 has 13 residues. The germline V gene has CDR1 KGHSH and CDR2 LQKENI.

The table lists this clonotype with many counts. This chain links TRBV7-2 with TRBJ2-3, with D maybe TRBD2 (6 bases). Germline-derived CDR1 and CDR2 are SGHTA and FQGNSA. The CDR3 loop spans 15 amino acids. V lost 1 base and J lost 2, with 10 bases in between. DNA for the CDR3: TGTGCCAGCAGCTTAGGGACGGGAGTCACAGATACGCAGTATTTT. It yields the protein CASSLGTGVTDTQYF.

This clonotype has ten or more counts. This chain links TRBV5-1 with TRBJ2-5, with D perhaps TRBD2 (6 bases). Germline lookup yields CDR1 SGHRS and CDR2 YFSETQ. V lost 3 bases and J 3 bases, leaving 12 bases between the germline ends. The CDR3 is 14 amino acids. The CDR3 reads CASSYQLAEETQYF. CDR3 nucleotide sequence: TGCGCCAGCAGCTACCAACTAGCAGAAGAGACCCAGTACTTC.

This clonotype came up many times. Compared with germline, one end of the junction differs, possibly owing to a read error. This chain joins TRBV20-1 and TRBJ1-2; D unclear. Per the germline V gene, CDR1 is DFQATT and CDR2 is SNEGSKA (reference sequence). The CDR3 is 11 amino acids. CDR3 DNA sequence: TGCAGTGCTAGAGATTATGCCCGGGCAGCCTTC. This sequence encodes CSARDYARAAF.

This rearrangement joins TRBV20-1 to TRBJ1-5; 7 nucleotides align to TRBD1. From germline, CDR1 is DFQATT and CDR2 SNEGSKA (reference sequence). The CDR3 has 14 amino acids. After removal of 5 bases from V and 7 bases from J, the junction contained 11 bases not matched to a gene. Written as DNA, the CDR3 is TGCAGTGCTGGGACCGACAGGGAGAGCCAGCCCCAGCATTTT. This codes for CSAGTDRESQPQHF.

This clonotype was detected many times. The V gene is TRBV20-1, the J gene TRBJ2-5, with TRBD1 matching over 8 bases. In germline, CDR1 is DFQATT, CDR2 SNEGSKA (reference sequence). Losses at the gene ends were 6 bases for V and 5 bases for J; bases not matched to a gene: 5. This CDR3 spans 12 amino acids. CDR3 loop: CSAQGDGETQYF. For the CDR3, the DNA is TGCAGTGCACAGGGGGACGGGGAGACCCAGTACTTC.